Included here is one TCR beta chain sequence, with context. These data originate in a study of blood T cell repertoires in COVID-19. Study-level background: Collection of acute and convalescent COVID-19 samples took place in the United States, Italy and Spain. PBMCs, B-cell-depleted T cells, or T cells were the source of the cDNA or gDNA that made up the material.

CDR3 size: 15 residues. Germline values: CDR1 SEHNR, CDR2 FQNEAQ (reference sequence). V shed 4 bases and J 7 bases; nucleotides not matched to a gene: 9. Per the study methods: Estimates of nucleated cell counts were drawn from the amplification of reference gene primers. The protocol was immunoSEQ multiplex PCR, while the TCRdb copy is restricted to in-frame clones and leaves out a portion. V, J and clone size were drawn from that table, and D and trimming were deduced from the DNA. Among more than 95,000 clones listed, around 81% were seen once. The clonotype comes from a man aged 55 to 69 with acute or convalescent COVID-19. The chain uses TRBV7-9 and TRBJ2-1, with 8 bases identical to TRBD2. The sequencing sample was made of peripheral blood. CDR3 bases: TGTGCCAGCAGCTATCGGTGGGCGGGGGGTAATGAGCAGTTCTTC. Amino acid sequence: CASSYRWAGGNEQFF. Based on the CDR3 plus reference TRBV7-9 and TRBJ2-1, the full variable domain is DTGVSQNPRHKITKRGQNVTFRCDPISEHNRLYWYRQTLGQGPEFLTYFQNEAQLEKSRLLSDRFSAERPKGSFSTLEIQRTEQGDSAMYLCASSYRWAGGNEQFFGPGTRLTVL.